What follows are 29 T cell receptor beta chains derived from one specimen sequenced in a study of regulatory T cells in long-lasting Graves disease. Noted time point: newly diagnosed GD, antithyroid drugs for less than 3 months. PBMCs provided the RNA from which the TCR library was made. Investigators prepared the TCR beta libraries by applying iRepertoire HTBI primers and Arm-PCR of CDR3 regions. TCRdb processed the multiplex PCR reads anew with MiXCR; each CDR3 protein has one entry. The profile shows hundreds of thousands of distinct CDR3 sequences, roughly a sixth of them singletons. The specimen was peripheral blood mononuclear cells (PBMCs), collected at new diagnosis, from a patient treated with antithyroid drugs. These receptor sequences come from a female donor with Graves disease.

A word on this clonotype: A much larger clone is a single base away; this may be a read error. This chain uses TRBV6-1 with TRBJ1-5; tentative D call: TRBD1 (5 bases). This CDR3 region has 16 residues. Germline V gene data show CDR1 as MNHNS and CDR2 as SASEGT. The ends were cut back, 6 bases at V and 4 bases at J, with 19 bases in the middle. For the CDR3, the DNA is TGTGCCAGCAGGGGAGTCGGGACTTATAGAAATCAGCCCCAGCATTTT. Translating it yields CASRGVGTYRNQPQHF.

The V and J genes are TRBV6-1 and TRBJ2-6; 9 bases fit TRBD1. After removal of 5 bases from V and 2 bases from J, the junction contained 10 bases not matched to a gene. Germline V gene data show CDR1 as MNHNS and CDR2 as SASEGT. The length of the CDR3 is 18 residues. The CDR3 reads CASSTFNRGRAGANVLTF. CDR3 nucleotide sequence: TGTGCCAGCAGTACCTTTAACAGGGGGCGGGCTGGGGCCAACGTCCTGACTTTC.

There are a few counts of this clonotype. The chain couples TRBV6-2 or TRBV6-3 to TRBJ1-5; tentative D call: TRBD1 (5 bases). V was pared by 0 bases and J by 5 bases, with 11 bases between. Germline assignment: CDR1 MNHEY and CDR2 SVGEGT. The CDR3 has 15 residues. The chain's CDR3 is CASSYSGSGDQPQHF. The CDR3 DNA is TGTGCCAGCAGTTACTCTGGGTCGGGGGATCAGCCCCAGCATTTT.

This clonotype came up a few times. This chain uses TRBV5-1 with TRBJ2-2; 7 bases line up with TRBD2. Germline trimming cut 0 bases from V and 4 bases from J; bases unmatched to any gene: 6. The CDR3 length is 16 residues. CDR1 SGHRS and CDR2 YFSETQ come from the germline V gene. CDR3 coding DNA: TGCGCCAGCAGCTTGGGACTAGCTAGGGGCACCGGGGAGCTGTTTTTT. Protein product: CASSLGLARGTGELFF.

V and J are TRBV20-1 and TRBJ2-7; 10 positions match TRBD2. The CDR3 sequence is 14 residues long. Germline trimming cut 5 bases from V and 2 bases from J; bases unmatched to any gene: 6. CDR1 is DFQATT, CDR2 SNEGSKA, per germline (reference sequence). CDR3 protein: CSAEAGGTTYEQYF. DNA for the CDR3: TGCAGTGCTGAAGCGGGAGGGACTACCTACGAGCAGTACTTC.

This clonotype has ten or more counts. The chain links TRBV7-2 to TRBJ2-3, with 12 bases that match TRBD1. V lost 7 bases and J lost 6; bases outside the gene matches: 8. This CDR3 region has 15 residues. Germline-derived CDR1 and CDR2 are SGHTA and FQGNSA. The CDR3 region has the DNA TGTGCCAGCAACCACCGGGACAGGGGGCGCGATACGCAGTATTTT. Translation: CASNHRDRGRDTQYF.

Many counts were recorded for this clonotype. The chain recombines TRBV2 with TRBJ1-1; D unclear. The germline V and J ends were trimmed by 5 bases and 2 bases, with 3 bases remaining between them. CDR1 is SNHLY and CDR2 is FYNNEI in the germline V gene. The CDR3 contains 11 residues. The DNA of the CDR3 is TGTGCCAGCAGTACTAACACTGAAGCTTTCTTT. Amino acid sequence: CASSTNTEAFF. The full variable domain, its missing parts supplied by reference TRBV2 and TRBJ1-1, is EPEVTQTPSHQVTQMGQEVILRCVPISNHLYFYWYRQILGQKVEFLVSFYNNEISEKSEIFDDQFSVERPDGSNFTLKIRSTKLEDSAMYFCASSTNTEAFFGQGTRLTVV.

This clonotype has just a few counts. The chain links TRBV4-1 to TRBJ2-6; D is ambiguous. Germline V gene data show CDR1 as MGHRA and CDR2 as YSYEKL. The CDR3 totals 14 residues. Trimming left V 4 bases short and J 3 bases short, with 7 bases between. The DNA for the CDR3 is TGCGCCAGCAGCCGGTGGGGTGGGGCCAACGTCCTGACTTTC. Residues: CASSRWGGANVLTF.

This clonotype was seen repeatedly, ten times or more. The V call is TRBV5-1, the J call TRBJ2-1, with D perhaps assigned TRBD1 or TRBD2 (5 bases each). The V gene's germline CDR1 is SGHRS and CDR2 YFSETQ. V lost 0 bases and J 8 bases, leaving 15 bases between the germline ends. The CDR3 runs to 15 residues. This CDR3 reads CASSLGTRVGDEQFF. The CDR3 bases are TGCGCCAGCAGCTTGGGGACCAGAGTGGGGGATGAGCAGTTCTTC.

Many counts were recorded for this clonotype. This chain connects TRBV27 to TRBJ2-1; no firm D call. V was clipped by 3 bases and J by 2 bases, with 8 bases between them. The CDR3 consists of 14 residues. Germline values: CDR1 MNHEY, CDR2 SMNVEV (reference sequence). Here the CDR3 DNA reads TGTGCCAGCAGTTTTAGTATTACCTACAATGAGCAGTTCTTC. Translation: CASSFSITYNEQFF.

This clonotype was observed many times. The chain recombines TRBV6-1 with TRBJ2-3, with 10 nucleotides matching TRBD1. Germline-derived CDR1 and CDR2 are MNHNS and SASEGT. CDR3 size: 15 residues. V gave up 6 bases and J gave up 0 bases; unmatched junction bases: 3. The CDR3 region has the DNA TGTGCCAGCAGGGGACAGGGGCCGAGCACAGATACGCAGTATTTT. Translating gives CASRGQGPSTDTQYF.

In its sample, this clonotype was seen many times. V gene TRBV10-3 combines with J gene TRBJ2-3; D is unclear. With 3 bases removed from V and 6 bases from J, the gap between germline ends came to 7 bases. The CDR3 spans 12 residues. Germline CDR1 ENHRY, CDR2 SYGVKD. The CDR3 DNA reads as TGTGCCATCAGTGATCTGAAGGATACGCAGTATTTT. Residues: CAISDLKDTQYF.

The gene calls are TRBV5-6 and TRBJ2-2; D possibly corresponds to TRBD2 (5 bases). Per the germline V gene, CDR1 is SGHDT and CDR2 is YYEEEE. This CDR3 is built from 18 residues. Trimming removed 1 base from V and 6 bases from J, with 22 bases in between. The CDR3 DNA is TGTGCCAGCAGCTTGATTTATACGGGGTGGGGTCCCCCCGGGGAGCTGTTTTTT. Translating gives CASSLIYTGWGPPGELFF.

This clonotype was observed at least ten times. The chain joins TRBV20-1 to TRBJ2-5; D is unclear. The CDR3 is 11 residues long. Germline CDR1 and CDR2: DFQATT and SNEGSKA (reference sequence). Trimming removed 7 bases at V and 1 base at J, with 7 bases between. In DNA form, the CDR3 reads TGCAGTGGCCGCTCCCAAGAGACCCAGTACTTC. It encodes CSGRSQETQYF.

This clonotype was counted ten times or more. V is TRBV7-9 and J is TRBJ1-3; D gene ambiguous. The V end was cut by 3 bases, the J end by 0 bases, with 12 bases between. The CDR3 has 16 amino acids. Germline V gene data show CDR1 as SEHNR and CDR2 as FQNEAQ (reference sequence). This chain's CDR3 is CASSFPYSSSGNTIYF. The CDR3 nucleotides are TGTGCCAGCAGCTTTCCTTATTCGAGCTCTGGAAACACCATATATTTT. The full variable domain, completed using reference TRBV7-9 and TRBJ1-3, is DTGVSQNPRHKITKRGQNVTFRCDPISEHNRLYWYRQTLGQGPEFLTYFQNEAQLEKSRLLSDRFSAERPKGSFSTLEIQRTEQGDSAMYLCASSFPYSSSGNTIYFGEGSWLTVV.

This clonotype was seen a handful of times. Only one base separates this from a far larger clonotype, so it likely reflects a read error. This sequence joins TRBV6-1 and TRBJ2-7; 9 nucleotides agree with TRBD2. The better agreement between TRBJ2-1 and the DNA end casts doubt on the J call. The length of the CDR3 is 13 residues. Germline V CDR1 and CDR2: MNHNS, SASEGT. CDR3 DNA sequence: TGTGCCAGCAGCCCGACTAGCGGAGAGACCCAGTTCTTC. As protein: CASSPTSGETQFF.

This clonotype was observed many times. This rearrangement joins TRBV7-9 to TRBJ2-7, with D perhaps matching TRBD2 (6 bases). This CDR3 contains 15 residues. Germline loops: CDR1 SEHNR, CDR2 FQNEAQ (reference sequence). Trimming stripped 3 bases from V and 2 bases from J, with 14 bases between. Here the CDR3 reads CASSFGSRRAYEQYF. The CDR3 bases are TGTGCCAGCAGCTTCGGTTCCAGGAGGGCCTACGAGCAGTACTTC.

This clonotype was counted at least ten times. The chain combines TRBV7-9 with TRBJ2-3, with TRBD2 matching 11 bases. The CDR3 sequence is 16 residues long. With 5 bases clipped from V and 6 bases from J, the junction kept 10 bases outside the gene matches. Looked up from germline, CDR1 is SEHNR and CDR2 is FQNEAQ (reference sequence). The CDR3 DNA reads as TGTGCCAGCAGCCCCGAGGAACTAGCGGGAGCTGATACGCAGTATTTT. This sequence encodes CASSPEELAGADTQYF.

In this sample, this clonotype turned up many times. The chain uses TRBV20-1 and TRBJ2-7; 7 nucleotides agree with TRBD2. There are 13 residues in the CDR3. The germline gives CDR1 DFQATT, CDR2 SNEGSKA (reference sequence). With 6 bases clipped from V and 1 base from J, the junction kept 6 bases outside the gene matches. CDR3 nucleotide sequence: TGCAGTGCAGATCTAGCGGAGTCCTACGAGCAGTACTTC. Residues: CSADLAESYEQYF.

There are a few counts of this clonotype. The rearrangement uses TRBV9 and TRBJ2-3; 10 positions match TRBD2. The CDR3 length is 15 residues. Looked up from germline, CDR1 is SGDLS and CDR2 is YYNGEE. V shed 3 bases, J shed 4 bases, and the junction held 5 bases outside the gene matches. The CDR3 region is CASSESSGSADTQYF. The CDR3 nucleotides are TGTGCCAGCAGCGAATCTAGCGGGAGCGCAGATACGCAGTATTTT.

This clonotype was recorded many times. The V and J genes are TRBV6-1 and TRBJ2-7, with a tentative D call TRBD2 (6 bases). The CDR3 spans 13 residues. Per germline, CDR1 MNHNS and CDR2 SASEGT. V was pared by 5 bases and J by 1 base, with 9 bases between. CDR3 amino acids: CASSRTTSYEQYF. Here the CDR3 DNA reads TGTGCCAGCAGTCGGACTACTTCCTACGAGCAGTACTTC.

The chain joins TRBV20-1 to TRBJ2-3; 7 bases agree with TRBD2. This CDR3 has 16 residues. The germline V gene has CDR1 DFQATT and CDR2 SNEGSKA (reference sequence). V lost 6 bases and J lost 0; bases outside the gene matches: 12. The CDR3 DNA reads as TGCAGTGCACCCTTCAGTAGCGGGCCTAGCACAGATACGCAGTATTTT. Residues: CSAPFSSGPSTDTQYF.

This clonotype was observed a handful of times. The genes are TRBV27 and TRBJ1-2; TRBD1 is a possible D gene (6 bases). The germline V and J ends were trimmed by 5 bases and 2 bases, with 15 bases remaining between them. Germline V gene sequence: CDR1 MNHEY, CDR2 SMNVEV (reference sequence). The CDR3 extends over 15 amino acids. CDR3 sequence: CASSRADGQNYGYTF. The DNA of the CDR3 is TGTGCCAGCAGTCGCGCGGATGGACAGAACTATGGCTACACCTTC.

V and J are TRBV20-1 and TRBJ2-3, with D tentatively TRBD2 (7 bases). V lost 6 bases, J lost 5 bases, and 15 bases lay in between. The germline CDR1 and CDR2 sequences are DFQATT and SNEGSKA (reference sequence). CDR3 length equals 13 residues. DNA for the CDR3: TGCAGTGCAGGGGGGGGCGGACGAGATACGCAGTATTTT. Translation gives CSAGGGGRDTQYF.

This clonotype came up many times. The CDR3 loop is CASSLRGAGANVLTF. DNA of the CDR3: TGTGCCAGCAGTTTAAGGGGCGCGGGGGCCAACGTCCTGACTTTC. The chain carries TRBV12-3 or TRBV12-4 and TRBJ2-6, with a tentative D call TRBD1 (5 bases). Trimming cost V 2 bases and J 4 bases, with 9 bases left between them. The CDR3 runs 15 residues.

In this sample, this clonotype turned up many times. This rearrangement joins TRBV20-1 to TRBJ1-5; 12 bases align to TRBD1. The CDR3 is made up of 18 amino acids. The V gene end was trimmed by 0 bases and the J gene end by 7 bases; junction bases not matched to a gene: 13. Germline lookup yields CDR1 DFQATT and CDR2 SNEGSKA (reference sequence). The CDR3 region is CSARDKGQGAKVDQPQHF. DNA for the CDR3: TGCAGTGCTAGAGATAAGGGACAGGGGGCGAAAGTAGACCAGCCCCAGCATTTT.

At least ten counts were recorded for this clonotype. The chain uses TRBV24-1 and TRBJ2-1, with TRBD2 matching over 12 bases. J lost 3 bases, V lost 4 bases, and 12 bases had no gene match. The CDR3 has 19 residues. From germline, CDR1 is KGHDR and CDR2 SFDVKD. In DNA, the CDR3 is TGTGCCACCAGTGACACAAGGGGAACACTAGCGGGGGGCTACAATGAGCAGTTCTTC. Its translation: CATSDTRGTLAGGYNEQFF.

Regarding this clonotype: The junction differs from germline at one of its ends, possibly a read error. The gene calls are TRBV12-3 or TRBV12-4 and TRBJ2-1; 10 bases match TRBD2. The CDR3 runs 16 residues. The CDR3 spells CASRGSSGSSYNERFF. The CDR3 nucleotides read TGTGCCAGCAGAGGCTCTAGCGGGAGCTCTTACAATGAGCGGTTCTTC.

This clonotype has ten or more counts. The chain recombines TRBV9 with TRBJ1-6, with 8 bases aligning to TRBD1. The CDR3 is 18 amino acids. After removal of 4 bases from V and 4 bases from J, the junction contained 13 bases not matched to a gene. Germline CDR1 reads SGDLS; CDR2 reads YYNGEE. In DNA, the CDR3 is TGTGCCAGCAGCTTCGGACAGGGTGGGGGCTCTTATAATTCACCCCTCCACTTT. It translates to CASSFGQGGGSYNSPLHF.